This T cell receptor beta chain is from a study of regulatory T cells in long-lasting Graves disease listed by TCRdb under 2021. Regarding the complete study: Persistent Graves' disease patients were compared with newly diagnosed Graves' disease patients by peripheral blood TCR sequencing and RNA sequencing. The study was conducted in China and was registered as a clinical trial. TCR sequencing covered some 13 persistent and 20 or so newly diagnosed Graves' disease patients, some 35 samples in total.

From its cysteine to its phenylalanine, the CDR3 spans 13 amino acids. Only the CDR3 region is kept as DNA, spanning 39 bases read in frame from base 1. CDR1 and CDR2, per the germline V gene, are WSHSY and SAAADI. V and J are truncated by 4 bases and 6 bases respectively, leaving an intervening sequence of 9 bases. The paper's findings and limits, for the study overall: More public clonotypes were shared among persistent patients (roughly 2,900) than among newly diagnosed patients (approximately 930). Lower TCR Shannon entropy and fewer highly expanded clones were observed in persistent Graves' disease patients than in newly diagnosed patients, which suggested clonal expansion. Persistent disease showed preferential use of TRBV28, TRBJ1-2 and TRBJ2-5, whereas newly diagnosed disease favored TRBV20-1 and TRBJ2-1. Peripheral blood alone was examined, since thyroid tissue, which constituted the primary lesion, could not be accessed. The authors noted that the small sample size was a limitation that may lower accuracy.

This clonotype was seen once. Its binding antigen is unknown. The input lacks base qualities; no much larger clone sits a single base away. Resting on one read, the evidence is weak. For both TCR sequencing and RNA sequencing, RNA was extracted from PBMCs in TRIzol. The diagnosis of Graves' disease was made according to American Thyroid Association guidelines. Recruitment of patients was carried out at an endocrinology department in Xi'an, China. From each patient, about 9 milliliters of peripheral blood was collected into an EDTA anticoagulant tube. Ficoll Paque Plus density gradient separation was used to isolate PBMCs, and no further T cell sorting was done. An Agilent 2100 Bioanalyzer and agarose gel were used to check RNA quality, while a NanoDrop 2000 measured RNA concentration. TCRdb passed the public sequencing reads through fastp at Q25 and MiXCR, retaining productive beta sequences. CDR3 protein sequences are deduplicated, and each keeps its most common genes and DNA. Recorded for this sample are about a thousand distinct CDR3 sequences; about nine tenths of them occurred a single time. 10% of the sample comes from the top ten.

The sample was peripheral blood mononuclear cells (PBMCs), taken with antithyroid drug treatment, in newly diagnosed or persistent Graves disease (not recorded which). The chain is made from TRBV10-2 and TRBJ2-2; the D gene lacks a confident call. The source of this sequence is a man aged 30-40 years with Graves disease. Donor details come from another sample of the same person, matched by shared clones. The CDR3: CASSVRSAGELFF. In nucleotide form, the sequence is TGCGCCAGCAGTGTTCGGTCGGCCGGGGAGCTGTTTTTT.